This is a list of T cell receptor beta chains from one sample in a study of blood T cell repertoires in COVID-19. Produced via immunoSEQ multiplex PCR; TCRdb's table is partial and in-frame only. The data show hundreds of thousands of clones, approximately 79% seen once. The sample taken for sequencing was peripheral blood. The receptor source for this set is a woman in her forties with active or convalescent COVID-19. Each CDR3 is given with its conserved first and last residue. D genes are given only for firm matches. Expanded clones are given a class, and other clones once, few, many or no size at all.

V gene: TRBV28
J gene: TRBJ1-5
CDR3 length: 14
clone size: -
D gene: -
CDR3 DNA: TGTGCCAGCAGTGCCAGGTATAGCAATCAGCCCCAGCATTTT
CDR3 protein: CASSARYSNQPQHF

V gene: TRBV19
J gene: TRBJ2-7
CDR3 length: 13
clone size: -
D gene: TRBD2
CDR3 DNA: TGTGCCAGTAACCCGGGGGGGGTCAACGAGCAGTACTTC
CDR3 protein: CASNPGGVNEQYF

V gene: TRBV4-1
J gene: TRBJ1-4
CDR3 length: 17
clone size: few
D gene: -
CDR3 DNA: TGCGCCAGCAGCCAAGCTAGGGGGATGTGGGCTAATGAAAAACTGTTTTTT
CDR3 protein: CASSQARGMWANEKLFF

V gene: TRBV19
J gene: TRBJ2-5
CDR3 length: 15
clone size: -
D gene: TRBD1
CDR3 DNA: TGTGCCAGTAGTTCAACAGGGGGTTCCTCGGAGACCCAGTACTTC
CDR3 protein: CASSSTGGSSETQYF

V gene: TRBV27
J gene: TRBJ1-2
CDR3 length: 16
clone size: -
D gene: TRBD1
CDR3 DNA: TGTGCCAGCAGCCCTCTTTGGGACAGGGAAGACTATGGCTACACCTTC
CDR3 protein: CASSPLWDREDYGYTF

V gene: TRBV24-1
J gene: TRBJ2-3
CDR3 length: 13
clone size: -
D gene: -
CDR3 DNA: TGTGCCACCAGTGCCCAGAGCACAGATACGCAGTATTTT
CDR3 protein: CATSAQSTDTQYF

V gene: TRBV18
J gene: TRBJ1-1
CDR3 length: 13
clone size: -
D gene: -
CDR3 DNA: TGTGCCAGCTCACCACAGGAGGACACTGAAGCTTTCTTT
CDR3 protein: CASSPQEDTEAFF

V gene: TRBV4-2
J gene: TRBJ2-1
CDR3 length: 16
clone size: -
D gene: TRBD2
CDR3 DNA: TGTGCCAGCAGCCAAATGGCTAGCGGGGGGGTCAATCAGCAGTTCTTC
CDR3 protein: CASSQMASGGVNQQFF

V gene: TRBV30
J gene: TRBJ2-1
CDR3 length: 13
clone size: few
D gene: TRBD2
CDR3 DNA: TGTGCCTGGAAGACTAGCGGGGGGGCTGAGCAGTTCTTC
CDR3 protein: CAWKTSGGAEQFF

V gene: TRBV10-1
J gene: TRBJ2-5
CDR3 length: 13
clone size: -
D gene: -
CDR3 DNA: TGCGCCAGCAGTGAGTCAGGCGGGGAGACCCAGTACTTC
CDR3 protein: CASSESGGETQYF

V gene: TRBV14
J gene: TRBJ1-1
CDR3 length: 16
clone size: -
D gene: TRBD1
CDR3 DNA: TGTGCCAGCAGCCAAGAGAAGGGGGCGCGTAGCACTGAAGCTTTCTTT
CDR3 protein: CASSQEKGARSTEAFF

V gene: TRBV12-3/TRBV12-4
J gene: TRBJ2-7
CDR3 length: 12
clone size: -
D gene: -
CDR3 DNA: TGTGCCAGCAGTAAAGACAGCTACGAGCAGTACTTC
CDR3 protein: CASSKDSYEQYF

V gene: TRBV9
J gene: TRBJ1-3
CDR3 length: 16
clone size: -
D gene: TRBD1
CDR3 DNA: TGTGCCAGCAGCGTAATGGGACAGGGGGCTGGAAACACCATATATTTT
CDR3 protein: CASSVMGQGAGNTIYF

V gene: TRBV15
J gene: TRBJ1-2
CDR3 length: 15
clone size: -
D gene: TRBD1
CDR3 DNA: TGTGCCACCAGCAGAGGACAGGGACTTAACTATGGCTACACCTTC
CDR3 protein: CATSRGQGLNYGYTF

V gene: TRBV6-6
J gene: TRBJ1-5
CDR3 length: 19
clone size: -
D gene: TRBD1
CDR3 DNA: TGTGCCAGCAGCTGGGGGGCGGGACAGTTGTCTATGGGCAATCAGCCCCAGCATTTT
CDR3 protein: CASSWGAGQLSMGNQPQHF

V gene: TRBV4-1
J gene: TRBJ1-1
CDR3 length: 15
clone size: -
D gene: -
CDR3 DNA: TGCGCCAGCAGCCAAGAGGGGATGGGGAGGGTTCGGACTTTCTTT
CDR3 protein: CASSQEGMGRVRTFF

V gene: TRBV25-1
J gene: TRBJ1-1
CDR3 length: 15
clone size: -
D gene: -
CDR3 DNA: TGTGCCAGCACCACGACAGGTACCCTGGGAACTGAAGCTTTCTTT
CDR3 protein: CASTTTGTLGTEAFF

V gene: TRBV12-3/TRBV12-4
J gene: TRBJ2-7
CDR3 length: 13
clone size: -
D gene: -
CDR3 DNA: TGTGCCAGCAGTCCCCGACCGACTTACGAGCAGTACTTC
CDR3 protein: CASSPRPTYEQYF

V gene: TRBV7-9
J gene: TRBJ1-6
CDR3 length: 13
clone size: -
D gene: -
CDR3 DNA: TGTGCCAGCAGTCGTGGACGGGGTTCACCCCTCCACTTT
CDR3 protein: CASSRGRGSPLHF

V gene: TRBV7-2
J gene: TRBJ1-3
CDR3 length: 17
clone size: -
D gene: -
CDR3 DNA: TGTGCCAGCAGCTTAAATTCACCCGGGACACTTGGAAACACCATATATTTT
CDR3 protein: CASSLNSPGTLGNTIYF

V gene: TRBV5-1
J gene: TRBJ2-1
CDR3 length: 15
clone size: once
D gene: TRBD2
CDR3 DNA: TGCGCCAGCAGTAGGACTAGTAGTAACTACAATGAGCAGTTCTTC
CDR3 protein: CASSRTSSNYNEQFF

V gene: TRBV30
J gene: TRBJ2-5
CDR3 length: 18
clone size: -
D gene: TRBD2
CDR3 DNA: TGTGCCTGGAGTTTCGGAGGGACTAGCGGGGGGGCCATGGAGACCCAGTACTTC
CDR3 protein: CAWSFGGTSGGAMETQYF

V gene: TRBV7-6
J gene: TRBJ2-2
CDR3 length: 14
clone size: once
D gene: -
CDR3 DNA: TGTGCCAGCAGCTTCCGGGACTCTAGCGGGGAGCTGTTTTTT
CDR3 protein: CASSFRDSSGELFF

V gene: TRBV14
J gene: TRBJ2-1
CDR3 length: 16
clone size: -
D gene: TRBD1
CDR3 DNA: TGTGCCAGCAGCCATTCAACAGGGGGCCAATACAATGAGCAGTTCTTC
CDR3 protein: CASSHSTGGQYNEQFF

V gene: TRBV7-3
J gene: TRBJ2-2
CDR3 length: 15
clone size: -
D gene: -
CDR3 DNA: TGTGCCAGCAGCTTATGGTCAGGGGACACCGGGGAGCTGTTTTTT
CDR3 protein: CASSLWSGDTGELFF

V gene: TRBV14
J gene: TRBJ1-6
CDR3 length: 15
clone size: -
D gene: TRBD1
CDR3 DNA: TGTGCCAGCAGCCGGGACAGGGGATTGCGGTCACCCCTCCACTTT
CDR3 protein: CASSRDRGLRSPLHF

V gene: TRBV28
J gene: TRBJ1-6
CDR3 length: 13
clone size: -
D gene: -
CDR3 DNA: TGTGCCAGCCAGAGGGATGATAATTCACCCCTCCACTTT
CDR3 protein: CASQRDDNSPLHF

V gene: TRBV4-1
J gene: TRBJ2-1
CDR3 length: 14
clone size: few
D gene: TRBD2
CDR3 DNA: TGCGCCAGCAGCCAAGATGGGAGGGTCAATGAGCAGTTCTTC
CDR3 protein: CASSQDGRVNEQFF

V gene: TRBV9
J gene: TRBJ2-1
CDR3 length: 15
clone size: -
D gene: TRBD2
CDR3 DNA: TGTGCCAGCAGCGTAGGCGGGGGGGCCGGGAATGAGCAGTTCTTC
CDR3 protein: CASSVGGGAGNEQFF

V gene: TRBV5-1
J gene: TRBJ2-1
CDR3 length: 16
clone size: -
D gene: -
CDR3 DNA: TGCGCCAGCAGCATAACTTCCGGGACTTTTGTTAATGAGCAGTTCTTC
CDR3 protein: CASSITSGTFVNEQFF

V gene: TRBV3-1/TRBV3-2
J gene: TRBJ2-2
CDR3 length: 16
clone size: few
D gene: -
CDR3 DNA: TGTGCCAGCAGCCAAGGTCAGGGGTACTACACCGGGGAGCTGTTTTTT
CDR3 protein: CASSQGQGYYTGELFF

V gene: TRBV7-2
J gene: TRBJ2-1
CDR3 length: 17
clone size: -
D gene: TRBD2
CDR3 DNA: TGTGCCAGCAGCACGGGACTAGCGGGGGTCACGGGTAATGAGCAGTTCTTC
CDR3 protein: CASSTGLAGVTGNEQFF

V gene: TRBV11-2
J gene: TRBJ2-3
CDR3 length: 12
clone size: -
D gene: -
CDR3 DNA: TGTGCCAGCAGCCGGCGGGACAGTACGCAGTATTTT
CDR3 protein: CASSRRDSTQYF

V gene: TRBV9
J gene: TRBJ2-3
CDR3 length: 15
clone size: few
D gene: -
CDR3 DNA: TGTGCCAGCAGCGCCGGGGGGCGGAGCACAGATACGCAGTATTTT
CDR3 protein: CASSAGGRSTDTQYF

V gene: TRBV2
J gene: TRBJ1-2
CDR3 length: 13
clone size: once
D gene: -
CDR3 DNA: TGTGCCAGCAGTGTCTCTTCTAACTATGGCTACACCTTC
CDR3 protein: CASSVSSNYGYTF